This T cell receptor (beta chain) was documented in a study of cytomegalovirus exposure and HLA in healthy donors. Study-wide results and limits: Sequencing likely produced, as an artifact, a cluster of highly shared sequence variants.

V was cut by 3 bases and J by 5 bases, with 16 bases left in between. CDR1 is SGHAT and CDR2 is FQNNGV in the germline V gene. The CDR3 consists of 15 residues. PCR used 60 Vbeta primers and 13 Jbeta primers. TCRdb keeps only in-frame clones here, not all; method: immunoSEQ multiplex PCR. The data show some 120,000 clones, about three quarters seen once. Comment on this clone: The antigen is unknown.

The sequenced sample was PBMCs. This clonotype originated in a human donor in good health. This rearrangement joins TRBV11-2 to TRBJ2-5; tentative D call: TRBD2 (5 bases). The CDR3 nucleotides are TGTGCCAGCAGCTTGGGTATAGGTAGGAGGGAGACCCAGTACTTC. Translating gives CASSLGIGRRETQYF.